Described below is a single T cell receptor beta chain sequence and its context. This sample is part of a study of cytomegalovirus exposure and HLA in healthy donors. The PCR ran on 60 Vbeta and 13 Jbeta primers. TCRdb's table, derived via immunoSEQ multiplex PCR, lists solely in-frame clones and lacks some. Of roughly 170,000 clones in the sample, approximately 85% are singletons; the top ten hold 4.5% to 5.5%. What was sequenced was PBMCs. The sequence was obtained from a girl aged 5 to 17 in good health and CMV-seropositive.

CDR3 protein: CASSYTVSFATYEQYF. The CDR3 bases are TGTGCCAGCAGCTATACGGTTTCCTTTGCCACCTACGAGCAGTACTTC. The genes are TRBV7-2 and TRBJ2-7; D uncertain. The CDR3 has 16 amino acids. Per the germline V gene, CDR1 is SGHTA and CDR2 is FQGNSA. V lost 4 bases and J 2 bases, leaving 18 bases between the germline ends.